This TCR beta chain was retrieved from a study of blood T cell repertoires in COVID-19. Background on the study: Samples taken during acute and convalescent COVID-19 were collected in the United States, Italy and Spain. T cells, B-cell-depleted T cells, or PBMCs supplied cDNA or gDNA.

CDR1 GTSNPN and CDR2 SVGIG come from the germline V gene (reference sequence). The CDR3 has 16 residues. V was pared by 1 base and J by 8 bases, with 20 bases between. Original processing notes: Reference gene primers were amplified, and this amplification served to estimate nucleated cell counts. Clones were read by immunoSEQ multiplex PCR, and TCRdb kept only the in-frame ones, dropping some. V, J and clone size are those of that table, while D and trimming were read from the DNA. This table has about 210,000 clones, about nine tenths appearing once. The chain combines TRBV30 with TRBJ1-4; D possibly corresponds to TRBD1 (5 bases). The origin of this receptor is a man aged 40-50 years with acute or convalescent COVID-19. The source material was peripheral blood. The CDR3 spells CAWSGTKDSFGEKLFF. Written as DNA, the CDR3 is TGTGCCTGGAGTGGGACCAAAGACAGCTTCGGCGAAAAACTGTTTTTT.